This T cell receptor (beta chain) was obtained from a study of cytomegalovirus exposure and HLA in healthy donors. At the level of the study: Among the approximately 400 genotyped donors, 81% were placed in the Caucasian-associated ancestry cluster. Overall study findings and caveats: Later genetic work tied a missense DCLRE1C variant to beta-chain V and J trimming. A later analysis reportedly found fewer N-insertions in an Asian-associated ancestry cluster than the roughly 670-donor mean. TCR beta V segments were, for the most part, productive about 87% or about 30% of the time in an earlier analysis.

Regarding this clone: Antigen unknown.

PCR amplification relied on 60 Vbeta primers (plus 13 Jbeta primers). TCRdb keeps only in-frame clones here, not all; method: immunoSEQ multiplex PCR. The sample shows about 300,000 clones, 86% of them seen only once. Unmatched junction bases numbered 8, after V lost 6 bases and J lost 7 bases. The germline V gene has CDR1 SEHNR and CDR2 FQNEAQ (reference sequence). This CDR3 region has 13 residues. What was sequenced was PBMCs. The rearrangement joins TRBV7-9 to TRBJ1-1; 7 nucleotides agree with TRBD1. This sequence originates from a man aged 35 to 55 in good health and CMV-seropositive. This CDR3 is CASSSTDRIEAFF. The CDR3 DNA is TGTGCCAGCAGTTCTACGGACAGGATTGAAGCTTTCTTT.